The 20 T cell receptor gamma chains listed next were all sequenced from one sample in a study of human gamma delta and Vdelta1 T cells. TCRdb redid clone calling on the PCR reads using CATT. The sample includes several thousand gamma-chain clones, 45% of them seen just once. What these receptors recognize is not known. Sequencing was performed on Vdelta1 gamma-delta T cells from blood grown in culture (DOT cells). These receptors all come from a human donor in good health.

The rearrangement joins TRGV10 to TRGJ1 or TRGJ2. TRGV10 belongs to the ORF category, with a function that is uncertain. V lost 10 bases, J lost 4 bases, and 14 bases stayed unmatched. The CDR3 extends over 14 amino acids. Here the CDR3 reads CAALTRLGYYKKLF. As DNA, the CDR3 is TGTGCTGCGTTAACAAGGTTGGGGTATTATAAGAAACTCTTT.

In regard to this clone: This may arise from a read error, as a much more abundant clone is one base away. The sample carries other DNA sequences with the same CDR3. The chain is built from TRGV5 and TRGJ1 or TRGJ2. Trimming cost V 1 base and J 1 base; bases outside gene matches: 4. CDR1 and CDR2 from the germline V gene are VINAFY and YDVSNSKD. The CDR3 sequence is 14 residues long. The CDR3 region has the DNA TGTGCCACCTGGGACAGACCAAATTATTATAAGAAACTCTTT. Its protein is CATWDRPNYYKKLF.

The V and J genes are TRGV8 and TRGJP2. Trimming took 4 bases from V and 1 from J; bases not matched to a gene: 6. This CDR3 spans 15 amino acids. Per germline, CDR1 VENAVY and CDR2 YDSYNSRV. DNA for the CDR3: TGTGCCACCTGGGAGAACTTTAGTAGTGATTGGATCAAGACGTTT. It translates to CATWENFSSDWIKTF.

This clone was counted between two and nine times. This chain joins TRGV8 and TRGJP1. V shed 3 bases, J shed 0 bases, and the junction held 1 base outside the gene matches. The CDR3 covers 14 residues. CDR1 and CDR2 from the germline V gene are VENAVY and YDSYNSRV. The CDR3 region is CATWDHTTGWFKIF. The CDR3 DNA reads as TGTGCCACCTGGGATCATACCACTGGTTGGTTCAAGATATTT.

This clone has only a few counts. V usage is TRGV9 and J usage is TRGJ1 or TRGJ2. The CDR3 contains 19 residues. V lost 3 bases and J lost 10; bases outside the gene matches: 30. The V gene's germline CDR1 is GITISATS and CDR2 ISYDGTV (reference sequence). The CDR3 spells CALWESLSGASKRGMKKLF. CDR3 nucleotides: TGTGCCTTGTGGGAGTCCCTCTCGGGGGCAAGTAAACGGGGTATGAAGAAACTCTTT.

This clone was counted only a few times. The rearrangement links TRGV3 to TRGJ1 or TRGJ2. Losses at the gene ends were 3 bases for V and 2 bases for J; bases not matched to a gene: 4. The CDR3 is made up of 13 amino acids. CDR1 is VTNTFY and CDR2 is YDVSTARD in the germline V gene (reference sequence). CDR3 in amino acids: CATWDADYYKKLF. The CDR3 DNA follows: TGTGCCACCTGGGACGCGGATTATTATAAGAAACTCTTT.

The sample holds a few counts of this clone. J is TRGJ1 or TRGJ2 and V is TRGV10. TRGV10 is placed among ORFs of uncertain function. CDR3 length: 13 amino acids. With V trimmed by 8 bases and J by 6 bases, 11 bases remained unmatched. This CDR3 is CAAWDYAGYKKLF. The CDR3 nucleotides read TGTGCTGCGTGGGATTATGCAGGTTATAAGAAACTCTTT.

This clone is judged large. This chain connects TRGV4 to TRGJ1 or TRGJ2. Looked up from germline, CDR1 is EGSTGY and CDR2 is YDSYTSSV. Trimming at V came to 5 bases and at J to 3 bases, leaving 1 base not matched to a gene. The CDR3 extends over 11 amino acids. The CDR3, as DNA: TGTGCCACCTGGGGTTATTATAAGAAACTCTTT. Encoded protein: CATWGYYKKLF.

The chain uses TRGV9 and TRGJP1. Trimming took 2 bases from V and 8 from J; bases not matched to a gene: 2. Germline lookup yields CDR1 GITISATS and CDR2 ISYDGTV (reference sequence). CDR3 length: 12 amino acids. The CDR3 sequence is CALWEGGWFKIF. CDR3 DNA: TGTGCCTTGTGGGAGGGAGGTTGGTTCAAGATATTT.

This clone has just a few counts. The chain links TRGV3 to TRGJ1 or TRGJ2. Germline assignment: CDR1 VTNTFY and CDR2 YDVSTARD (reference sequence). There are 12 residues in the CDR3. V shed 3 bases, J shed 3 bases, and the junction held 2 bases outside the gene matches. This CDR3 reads CATWDFYYKKLF. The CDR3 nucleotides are TGTGCCACCTGGGACTTTTATTATAAGAAACTCTTT.

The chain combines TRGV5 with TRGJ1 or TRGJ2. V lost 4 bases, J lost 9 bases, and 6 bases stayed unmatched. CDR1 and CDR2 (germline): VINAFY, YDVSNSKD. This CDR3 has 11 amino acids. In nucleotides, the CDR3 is TGTGCCACCTGGGAACCATCTAAGAAACTCTTT. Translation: CATWEPSKKLF.

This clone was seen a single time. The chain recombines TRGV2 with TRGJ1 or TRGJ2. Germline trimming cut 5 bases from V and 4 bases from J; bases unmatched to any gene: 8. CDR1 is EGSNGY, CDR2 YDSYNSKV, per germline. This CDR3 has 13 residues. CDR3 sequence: CATWALAYYKKLF. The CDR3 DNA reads TGTGCCACCTGGGCCCTCGCATATTATAAGAAACTCTTT.

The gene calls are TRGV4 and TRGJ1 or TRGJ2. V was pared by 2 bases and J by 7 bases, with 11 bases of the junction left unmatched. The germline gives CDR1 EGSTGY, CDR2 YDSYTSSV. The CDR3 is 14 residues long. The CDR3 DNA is TGTGCCACCTGGGATGAGTACTTTGGCTATAAGAAACTCTTT. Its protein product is CATWDEYFGYKKLF.

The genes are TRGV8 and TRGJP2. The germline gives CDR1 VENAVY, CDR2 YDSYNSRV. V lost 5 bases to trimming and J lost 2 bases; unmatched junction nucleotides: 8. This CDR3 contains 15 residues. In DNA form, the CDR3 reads TGTGCCACCTGGGGGCCCCGGAGTAGTGATTGGATCAAGACGTTT. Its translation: CATWGPRSSDWIKTF.

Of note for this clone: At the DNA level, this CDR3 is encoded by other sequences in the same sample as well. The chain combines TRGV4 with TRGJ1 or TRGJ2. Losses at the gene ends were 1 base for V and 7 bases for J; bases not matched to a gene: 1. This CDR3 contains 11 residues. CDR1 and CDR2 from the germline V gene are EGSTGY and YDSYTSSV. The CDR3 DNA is TGTGCCACCTGGGATGGCTATAAGAAACTCTTT. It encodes CATWDGYKKLF.

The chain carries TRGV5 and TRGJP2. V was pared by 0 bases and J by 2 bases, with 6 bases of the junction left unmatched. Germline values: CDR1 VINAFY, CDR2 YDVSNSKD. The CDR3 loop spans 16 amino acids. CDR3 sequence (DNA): TGTGCCACCTGGGACAGGCTCTGGAGTAGTGATTGGATCAAGACGTTT. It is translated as CATWDRLWSSDWIKTF.

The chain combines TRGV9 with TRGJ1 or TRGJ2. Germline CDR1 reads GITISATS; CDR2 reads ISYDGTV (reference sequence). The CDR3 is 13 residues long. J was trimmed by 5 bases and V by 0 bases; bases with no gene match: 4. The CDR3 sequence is CALWEVMNYKKLF. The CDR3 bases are TGTGCCTTGTGGGAGGTGATGAATTATAAGAAACTCTTT.

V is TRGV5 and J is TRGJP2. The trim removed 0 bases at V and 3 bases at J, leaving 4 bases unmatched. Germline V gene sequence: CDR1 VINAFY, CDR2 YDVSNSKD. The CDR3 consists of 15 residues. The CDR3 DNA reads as TGTGCCACCTGGGACAGGCGCCGTAGTGATTGGATCAAGACGTTT. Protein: CATWDRRRSDWIKTF.

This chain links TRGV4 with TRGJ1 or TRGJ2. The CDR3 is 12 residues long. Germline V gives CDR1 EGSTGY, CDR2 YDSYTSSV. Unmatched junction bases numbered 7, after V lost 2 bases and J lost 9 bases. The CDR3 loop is CATWDVFGKKLF. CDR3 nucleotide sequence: TGTGCCACCTGGGATGTATTCGGTAAGAAACTCTTT.

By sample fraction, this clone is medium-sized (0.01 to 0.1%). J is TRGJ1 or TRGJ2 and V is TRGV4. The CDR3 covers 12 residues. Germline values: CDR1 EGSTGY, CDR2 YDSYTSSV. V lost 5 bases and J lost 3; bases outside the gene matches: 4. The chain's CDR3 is CATWVSYYKKLF. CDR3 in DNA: TGTGCCACCTGGGTTTCTTATTATAAGAAACTCTTT.